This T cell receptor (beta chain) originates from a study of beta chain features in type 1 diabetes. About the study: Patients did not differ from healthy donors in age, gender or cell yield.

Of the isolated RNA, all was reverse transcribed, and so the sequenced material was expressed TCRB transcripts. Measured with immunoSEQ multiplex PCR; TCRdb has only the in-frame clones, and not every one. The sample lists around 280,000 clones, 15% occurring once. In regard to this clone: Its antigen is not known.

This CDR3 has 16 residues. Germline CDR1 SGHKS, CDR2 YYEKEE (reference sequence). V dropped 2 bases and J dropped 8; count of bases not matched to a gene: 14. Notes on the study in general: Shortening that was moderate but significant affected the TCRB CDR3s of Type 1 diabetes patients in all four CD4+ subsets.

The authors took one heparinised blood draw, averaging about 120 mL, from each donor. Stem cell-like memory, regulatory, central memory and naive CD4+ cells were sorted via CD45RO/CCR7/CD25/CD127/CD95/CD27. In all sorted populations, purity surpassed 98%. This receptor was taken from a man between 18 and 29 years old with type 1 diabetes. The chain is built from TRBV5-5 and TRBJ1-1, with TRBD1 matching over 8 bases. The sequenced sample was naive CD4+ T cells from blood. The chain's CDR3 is CASSFVGAGGVREAFF. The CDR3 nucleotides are TGTGCCAGCAGCTTTGTTGGGGCAGGGGGCGTACGGGAAGCTTTCTTT.